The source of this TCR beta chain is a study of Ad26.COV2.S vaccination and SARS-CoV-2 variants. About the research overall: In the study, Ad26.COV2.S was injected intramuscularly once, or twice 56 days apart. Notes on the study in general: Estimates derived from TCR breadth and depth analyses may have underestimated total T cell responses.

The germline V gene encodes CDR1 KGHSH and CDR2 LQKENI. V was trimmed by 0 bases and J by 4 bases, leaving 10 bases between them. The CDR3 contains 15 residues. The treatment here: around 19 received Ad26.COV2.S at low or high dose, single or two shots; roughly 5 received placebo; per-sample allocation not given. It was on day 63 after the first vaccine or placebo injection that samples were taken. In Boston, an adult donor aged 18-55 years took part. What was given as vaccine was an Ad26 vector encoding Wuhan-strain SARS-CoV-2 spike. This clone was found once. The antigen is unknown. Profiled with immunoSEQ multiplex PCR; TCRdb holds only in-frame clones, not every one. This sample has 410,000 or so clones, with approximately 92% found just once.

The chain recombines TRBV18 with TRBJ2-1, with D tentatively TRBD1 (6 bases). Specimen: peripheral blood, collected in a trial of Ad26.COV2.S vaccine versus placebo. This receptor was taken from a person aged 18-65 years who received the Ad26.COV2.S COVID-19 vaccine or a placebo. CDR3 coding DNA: TGTGCCAGCTCACCACCCAGGACAGCTTACAATGAGCAGTTCTTC. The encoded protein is CASSPPRTAYNEQFF. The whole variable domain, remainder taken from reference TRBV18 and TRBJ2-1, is NAGVMQNPRHLVRRRGQEARLRCSPMKGHSHVYWYRQLPEEGLKFMVYLQKENIIDESGMPKERFSAEFPKEGPSILRIQQVVRGDSAAYFCASSPPRTAYNEQFFGPGTRLTVL.